The 2 T cell receptor beta chains given below trace back to one sample, sequenced in a study of cytomegalovirus exposure and HLA in healthy donors. Primers included in the PCR were 60 Vbeta and 13 Jbeta primers. Sequencing was performed with immunoSEQ multiplex PCR; in TCRdb, only in-frame clones are kept and a portion is missing. The sample includes under 200,000 clones, roughly 78% seen only once; the top ten take around 0.69%. Sequenced input: PBMCs. These receptors were obtained from a woman aged 40 to 50 in good health and CMV-seronegative.

The chain carries TRBV5-1 and TRBJ1-3; tentative D call: TRBD1 (5 bases). The V end lost 4 bases, the J end lost 1 base, and 15 bases lay between the germline ends. This CDR3 spans 16 amino acids. Per the germline V gene, CDR1 is SGHRS and CDR2 is YFSETQ. CDR3 protein: CASSGGTSVSGNTIYF. The CDR3 nucleotides read TGCGCCAGCAGCGGCGGGACGTCCGTTTCTGGAAACACCATATATTTT.

The gene calls are TRBV4-3 and TRBJ2-3; 9 bases are a match to TRBD1. This CDR3 comprises 15 residues. V trimming: 0 bases; J trimming: 6 bases; junction bases outside the gene matches: 4. The germline gives CDR1 LGHNA, CDR2 YSLEER. The CDR3 DNA follows: TGCGCCAGCAGCCAAGATCACGGGACAGGGGATACGCAGTATTTT. Translation: CASSQDHGTGDTQYF.